This is a list of T cell receptor beta chains from one sample in a study of T cell responses to AZD1222 COVID-19 vaccine. The method was immunoSEQ multiplex PCR; TCRdb's version includes in-frame clones alone and lacks a portion of them. Among 130,000 or so clones listed, under 90% were seen once. The sample was peripheral blood, taken on day 0 of AZD1222 vaccination. The receptors shown here come from an adult in good health. CDR3s include the opening cysteine and the closing phenylalanine or tryptophan. The D gene is left open where the match is weak. Rows may omit the clone size; those that give it use once, few, many or a size class.

D	V	size	J	CDR3	DNA
TRBD1	TRBV5-1	few	TRBJ2-7	CASSPGTGMTYEQYF	TGCGCCAGCAGCCCTGGGACAGGGATGACCTACGAGCAGTACTTC
NA	TRBV3-1/TRBV3-2	NA	TRBJ1-6	CASSQRRSTAPLLHF	TGTGCCAGCAGCCAAAGACGGTCTACCGCGCCGCTCCTCCACTTT
NA	TRBV9	NA	TRBJ1-2	CASSVDIENYGYTF	TGTGCCAGCAGCGTAGACATAGAGAACTATGGCTACACCTTC
NA	TRBV19	NA	TRBJ2-7	CASSIRDSYEQYF	TGTGCCAGTAGTATCAGGGACTCCTACGAGCAGTACTTC
NA	TRBV15	NA	TRBJ1-2	CATSRGGQSYGYTF	TGTGCCACCAGCAGAGGTGGCCAGTCCTATGGCTACACCTTC
NA	TRBV11-2	NA	TRBJ1-1	CASSYLSDREAFF	TGTGCCAGCAGTTATCTAAGCGACAGGGAAGCTTTCTTT
TRBD1	TRBV19	NA	TRBJ2-1	CASTSSWTGGQFF	TGTGCCAGTACCTCTTCTTGGACAGGCGGGCAGTTCTTC
TRBD1	TRBV4-3	NA	TRBJ2-4	CASSQEGTGVGAKNIQYF	TGCGCCAGCAGCCAAGAAGGAACAGGGGTTGGCGCCAAAAACATTCAGTACTTC
NA	TRBV7-9	once	TRBJ1-3	CASSFSGITGNTIYF	TGTGCCAGCAGCTTCTCGGGTATAACTGGAAACACCATATATTTT
TRBD1	TRBV19	NA	TRBJ1-5	CASSIRGQVGGQPQHF	TGTGCCAGTAGTATAAGGGGACAGGTGGGCGGTCAGCCCCAGCATTTT
TRBD1	TRBV19	NA	TRBJ2-1	CATNSPGQGTNEQFF	TGTGCCACTAATTCGCCGGGACAGGGGACCAATGAGCAGTTCTTC
TRBD1	TRBV7-9	NA	TRBJ2-1	CASSLGQGATDEQFF	TGTGCCAGCAGCCTGGGACAGGGGGCGACAGATGAGCAGTTCTTC
TRBD2	TRBV19	NA	TRBJ2-4	CASSILAGGPGNIQYF	TGTGCCAGTAGTATTCTAGCGGGGGGGCCCGGAAACATTCAGTACTTC
TRBD1	TRBV2	NA	TRBJ2-7	CASTWDRGASYEQYF	TGTGCCAGCACCTGGGACAGGGGCGCTTCCTACGAGCAGTACTTC
NA	TRBV15	NA	TRBJ2-3	CATSRDRSTGGLADTQYF	TGTGCCACCAGCAGAGATAGATCTACAGGCGGTTTAGCGGATACGCAGTATTTT
NA	TRBV19	NA	TRBJ1-4	CASSNPGQYNEKLFF	TGTGCCAGTAGTAACCCGGGCCAATATAATGAAAAACTGTTTTTT
NA	TRBV25-1	NA	TRBJ1-2	CASSGFNRVFEGYTF	TGTGCCAGCAGTGGGTTTAACAGGGTTTTTGAGGGCTACACCTTC
TRBD1	TRBV7-9	NA	TRBJ2-7	CASSLGTAMYGEQYF	TGTGCCAGCAGCTTGGGGACAGCGATGTATGGTGAGCAGTACTTC
NA	TRBV7-6	NA	TRBJ2-5	CASSLGLRDLGETQYF	TGTGCCAGCAGCTTAGGTCTCAGGGACCTCGGGGAGACCCAGTACTTC
NA	TRBV9	NA	TRBJ1-4	CASSVAGRGGDEKLFF	TGTGCCAGCAGCGTAGCGGGCAGGGGAGGGGATGAAAAACTGTTTTTT
NA	TRBV28	NA	TRBJ2-2	CASSSMGWWGTGELFF	TGTGCCAGCAGTTCGATGGGGTGGTGGGGCACCGGGGAGCTGTTTTTT
TRBD1	TRBV30	NA	TRBJ1-6	CAWSGTGGSPLHF	TGTGCCTGGAGTGGTACAGGGGGTTCACCCCTCCACTTT
NA	TRBV18	NA	TRBJ2-7	CASSPSADSYEQYF	TGTGCCAGCTCACCCTCCGCGGACTCCTACGAGCAGTACTTC
TRBD2	TRBV5-4	NA	TRBJ2-2	CASSAGTSRHTGELFF	TGTGCCAGCAGCGCTGGGACTAGCCGGCACACCGGGGAGCTGTTTTTT
NA	TRBV21-1	NA	TRBJ1-5	CASSKGWGRQGNQPQHF	TGTGCCAGCAGCAAAGGATGGGGGCGGCAGGGGAATCAGCCCCAGCATTTT
TRBD1	TRBV13	NA	TRBJ1-1	CASQLLGQMNTEAFF	TGTGCCAGCCAGCTCCTGGGACAGATGAACACTGAAGCTTTCTTT